Presented here are 3 T cell receptor beta chains from one specimen sequenced in a study of OX40 agonist ivuxolimab in advanced cancers. The method was immunoSEQ multiplex PCR; TCRdb's version includes in-frame clones alone and lacks a portion of them. Found here are 35,000 to 50,000 clones, around 87% of them singletons; the top ten hold 15%. Material: CD4+ or CD8+ T cells sorted from blood, obtained in a trial of the OX40 agonist ivuxolimab. The receptor source for this set is an adult with an advanced solid tumor such as melanoma, head and neck, liver or kidney cancer.

This clone was found once. V and J are TRBV29-1 and TRBJ1-1; TRBD1 is a possible D gene (6 bases). V lost 6 bases to trimming and J lost 5 bases, with 19 bases between them. The germline CDR1 and CDR2 sequences are SQVTM and ANQGSEA. This CDR3 has 14 amino acids. For the CDR3, the DNA is TGCAGCGTCGCCTACGGACAGCCCAAGACTGAAGCTTTCTTT. This codes for CSVAYGQPKTEAFF.

This rearrangement joins TRBV7-9 to TRBJ1-1, with 7 bases fitting TRBD1. The CDR3 covers 13 residues. V lost 4 bases to trimming and J lost 11 bases; unmatched junction nucleotides: 10. The V gene's germline CDR1 is SEHNR and CDR2 FQNEAQ (reference sequence). The CDR3 loop reads CASSSGTALAAFF. In nucleotides, the CDR3 is TGTGCCAGCAGCTCAGGGACAGCGCTTGCGGCTTTCTTT. The full variable domain, completed using reference TRBV7-9 and TRBJ1-1, is DTGVSQNPRHKITKRGQNVTFRCDPISEHNRLYWYRQTLGQGPEFLTYFQNEAQLEKSRLLSDRFSAERPKGSFSTLEIQRTEQGDSAMYLCASSSGTALAAFFGQGTRLTVV.

This sequence joins TRBV27 and TRBJ2-5; tentatively, D is TRBD2 (6 bases). Trimming removed 5 bases at V and 1 base at J, with 20 bases between. The CDR3 covers 17 residues. Germline V gene data show CDR1 as MNHEY and CDR2 as SMNVEV (reference sequence). The CDR3 DNA reads TGTGCCAGCAGTCCTCTCGGAGGGTCTGCTATCCAAGAGACCCAGTACTTC. Its translation is CASSPLGGSAIQETQYF.